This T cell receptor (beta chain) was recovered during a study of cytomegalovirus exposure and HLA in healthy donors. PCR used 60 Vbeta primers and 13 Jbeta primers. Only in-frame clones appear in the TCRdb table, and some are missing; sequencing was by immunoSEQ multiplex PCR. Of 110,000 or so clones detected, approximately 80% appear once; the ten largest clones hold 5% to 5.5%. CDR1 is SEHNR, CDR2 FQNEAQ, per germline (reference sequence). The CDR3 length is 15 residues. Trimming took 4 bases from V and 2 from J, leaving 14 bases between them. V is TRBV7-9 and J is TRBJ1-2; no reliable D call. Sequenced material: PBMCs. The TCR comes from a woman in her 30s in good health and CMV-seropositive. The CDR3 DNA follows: TGTGCCAGCAGCTCCGAAGAGCCCCAAAACTATGGCTACACCTTC. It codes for CASSSEEPQNYGYTF.